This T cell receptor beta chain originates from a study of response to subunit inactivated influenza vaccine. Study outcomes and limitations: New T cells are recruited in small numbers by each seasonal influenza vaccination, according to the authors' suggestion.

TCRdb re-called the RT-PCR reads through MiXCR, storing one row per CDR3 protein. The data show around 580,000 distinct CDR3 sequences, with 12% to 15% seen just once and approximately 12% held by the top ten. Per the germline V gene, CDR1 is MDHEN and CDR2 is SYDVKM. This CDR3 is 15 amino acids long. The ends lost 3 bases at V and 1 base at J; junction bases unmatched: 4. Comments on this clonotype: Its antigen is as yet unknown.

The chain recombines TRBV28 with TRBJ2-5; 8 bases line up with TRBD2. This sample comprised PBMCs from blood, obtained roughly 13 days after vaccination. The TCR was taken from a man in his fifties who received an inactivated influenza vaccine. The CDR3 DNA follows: TGTGCCAGCAGTTTCTCGGGGGGGCCCCAAGAGACCCAGTACTTC. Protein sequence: CASSFSGGPQETQYF.